The 22 T cell receptor beta chains below come from one sample, sequenced in a study of beta chain features in type 1 diabetes. Expressed TCRB transcripts got sequenced, as all isolated RNA was reverse transcribed. Generated by immunoSEQ multiplex PCR, the TCRdb table keeps only in-frame clones and is missing some. The sample carries approximately 160,000 clones, 50% to 70% recorded once. Their target antigens are unknown. Overall study findings and caveats: Shortening of TCRB CDR3s, moderate but significant, appeared in all four CD4+ subsets of Type 1 diabetes patients.

Input material: naive CD4+ T cells from blood. These receptors originate from a man aged 30 to 45 with type 1 diabetes.

The sample holds a few counts of this clone. V and J are TRBV12-5 and TRBJ2-1; D is undetermined. This CDR3 comprises 10 residues. CDR1 and CDR2 from the germline V gene are LGHNT and FRNRAP. The germline V and J ends were trimmed by 7 bases and 6 bases, with 4 bases remaining between them. CDR3 DNA sequence: TGTGCTAGTGCCCTCAATGAGCAGTTCTTC. Translated, it gives CASALNEQFF.

V is TRBV2 and J is TRBJ1-2, with 7 positions matching TRBD1. The V and J ends lost 6 bases and 4 bases, in that order; junction bases with no gene match: 8. This CDR3 has 14 residues. The germline V gene has CDR1 SNHLY and CDR2 FYNNEI. The CDR3 is CASRNWRQGYGYTF. The CDR3 nucleotides read TGTGCCAGCAGAAATTGGAGACAGGGCTATGGCTACACCTTC.

This clone showed up just once. This rearrangement joins TRBV5-1 to TRBJ2-1; D is possibly TRBD2 (6 bases). V lost 4 bases, J lost 0 bases, and 11 bases lay in between. This CDR3 contains 15 residues. Germline V CDR1 and CDR2: SGHRS, YFSETQ. The CDR3 loop is CASSATSPSYNEQFF. In DNA, the CDR3 is TGCGCCAGCAGCGCCACTAGCCCCTCCTACAATGAGCAGTTCTTC.

The chain carries TRBV10-3 and TRBJ2-7, with D possibly TRBD1 on 5 matching bases. CDR1 ENHRY and CDR2 SYGVKD come from the germline V gene. V was clipped by 6 bases and J by 3 bases, with 12 bases between them. CDR3 length equals 13 residues. The CDR3 sequence is CAIRTQAIYEQYF. CDR3 DNA: TGTGCCATCAGGACACAGGCAATCTACGAGCAGTACTTC.

The DNA for the CDR3 is TGTGCCAGCAGCTTGACAGGGCTCAGCACAGATACGCAGTATTTT. Protein product: CASSLTGLSTDTQYF. This sequence joins TRBV7-2 and TRBJ2-3; 7 bases agree with TRBD1. V shed 3 bases, J shed 0 bases, and the junction held 3 bases outside the gene matches. This CDR3 comprises 15 residues. Germline lookup yields CDR1 SGHTA and CDR2 FQGNSA. The full variable domain, with the rest looked up from reference TRBV7-2 and TRBJ2-3, is GAGVSQSPSNKVTEKGKDVELRCDPISGHTALYWYRQSLGQGLEFLIYFQGNSAPDKSGLPSDRFSAERTGGSVSTLTIQRTQQEDSAVYLCASSLTGLSTDTQYFGPGTRLTVL.

The rearrangement links TRBV29-1 to TRBJ2-3; TRBD2 might be the D (7 bases). This CDR3 comprises 13 residues. Germline CDR1 SQVTM, CDR2 ANQGSEA. V was shortened by 2 bases and J by 5 bases, with 11 bases between the two germline ends. The chain's CDR3 is CSVERGAEDTQYF. The CDR3 coding sequence is TGCAGCGTTGAACGGGGGGCCGAAGATACGCAGTATTTT.

The rearrangement joins TRBV29-1 to TRBJ1-1, with TRBD1 matching over 8 bases. Germline-derived CDR1 and CDR2 are SQVTM and ANQGSEA. There are 11 residues in the CDR3. V trimming: 5 bases; J trimming: 6 bases; junction bases outside the gene matches: 2. DNA of the CDR3: TGCAGCGTTCAGGGGGCCGCTGAAGCTTTCTTT. Its translation is CSVQGAAEAFF. Filled out from reference TRBV29-1 and TRBJ1-1, the complete variable domain reads SAVISQKPSRDICQRGTSLTIQCQVDSQVTMMFWYRQQPGQSLTLIATANQGSEATYESGFVIDKFPISRPNLTFSTLTVSNMSPEDSSIYLCSVQGAAEAFFGQGTRLTVV.

The CDR3 is CASSDGGMTYEQYF. The CDR3 region has the DNA TGCGCCAGCAGTGACGGCGGGATGACCTACGAGCAGTACTTC. The V gene is TRBV10-2, the J gene TRBJ2-7; TRBD2 is a possible D gene (6 bases). CDR1 and CDR2 (germline): WSHSY, SAAADI. V lost 3 bases and J lost 2, with 11 bases in between. This CDR3 has 14 residues.

Comment on this clone: Other DNA sequences in this sample translate to the same CDR3. This chain uses TRBV7-2 with TRBJ1-5; D is undetermined. From germline, CDR1 is SGHTA and CDR2 FQGNSA. The CDR3 is made up of 15 amino acids. The germline V and J ends were trimmed by 1 base and 0 bases, with 7 bases remaining between them. Written as DNA, the CDR3 is TGTGCCAGCAGCTTAGTCGGTAATAGCAATCAGCCCCAGCATTTT. This encodes CASSLVGNSNQPQHF.

This chain links TRBV4-3 with TRBJ2-3; D is undetermined. Trimming took off 1 base at V and 0 bases at J, with 5 bases between the two ends. This CDR3 region has 14 residues. Germline loops: CDR1 LGHNA, CDR2 YSLEER. The CDR3 DNA is TGCGCCAGCAGCCAAGCAACTAGCACAGATACGCAGTATTTT. Protein sequence: CASSQATSTDTQYF.

The sample holds one count of this clone. The V gene is TRBV5-1, the J gene TRBJ2-2, with D tentatively TRBD2 (5 bases). The CDR3 contains 14 residues. The V end was cut by 4 bases, the J end by 3 bases, with 10 bases between. Germline V lookup: CDR1 SGHRS, CDR2 YFSETQ. CDR3 region: CASSGEGHTGELFF. The DNA for the CDR3 is TGCGCCAGCAGCGGCGAGGGTCACACCGGGGAGCTGTTTTTT.

About this clone: The same CDR3 can be traced to other DNA sequences in this sample. The chain is built from TRBV18 and TRBJ2-5, with 9 nucleotides matching TRBD1. Looked up from germline, CDR1 is KGHSH and CDR2 is LQKENI. This CDR3 is built from 14 residues. Losses at the gene ends were 3 bases for V and 5 bases for J; bases not matched to a gene: 4. CDR3 sequence reads: CASSPGQGRETQYF. Here the CDR3 DNA reads TGTGCCAGCTCACCGGGACAGGGTCGCGAGACCCAGTACTTC.

The rearrangement joins TRBV20-1 to TRBJ2-5; the D is unclear. The germline V gene encodes CDR1 DFQATT and CDR2 SNEGSKA (reference sequence). V was pared by 6 bases and J by 4 bases, with 9 bases between. The CDR3 is 11 residues long. CDR3 nucleotide sequence: TGCAGTGCCCTATCCCCAGAGACCCAGTACTTC. Residues: CSALSPETQYF.

The chain employs TRBV5-1 and TRBJ2-3; 10 nucleotides line up with TRBD2. The CDR3 has 16 residues. Germline lookup yields CDR1 SGHRS and CDR2 YFSETQ. V gave up 1 base and J gave up 14 bases; unmatched junction bases: 16. The CDR3 region is CASSLPGLADTGDWYF. Written as DNA, the CDR3 is TGCGCCAGCAGCTTGCCCGGACTAGCGGACACCGGGGATTGGTATTTT.

This sequence joins TRBV20-1 and TRBJ2-5; 8 nucleotides line up with TRBD1. The J segment lost 2 bases and the V segment lost 7 bases, leaving 0 bases of the junction unmatched. This CDR3 comprises 11 residues. Germline V CDR1 and CDR2: DFQATT, SNEGSKA (reference sequence). DNA for the CDR3: TGCAGTGGGGACAGGCAAGAGACCCAGTACTTC. Its protein is CSGDRQETQYF.

The chain links TRBV28 to TRBJ1-2; D gene ambiguous. There are 13 residues in the CDR3. Germline V gene lookup returns CDR1 MDHEN and CDR2 SYDVKM. V gave up 0 bases and J gave up 2 bases, with 4 bases separating them. The CDR3 DNA reads TGTGCCAGCAGTTTATGGGGGAACTATGGCTACACCTTC. Its translation: CASSLWGNYGYTF.

The rearrangement uses TRBV5-1 and TRBJ2-5, with 11 bases that match TRBD2. This CDR3 has 15 residues. Germline loops: CDR1 SGHRS, CDR2 YFSETQ. J was trimmed by 1 base and V by 1 base; bases with no gene match: 0. In nucleotides, the CDR3 is TGCGCCAGCAGCTTGCTAGCGGGGGGCCAAGAGACCCAGTACTTC. Amino acids: CASSLLAGGQETQYF.

The V and J genes are TRBV6-6 and TRBJ2-7; 7 bases align to TRBD2. CDR1 is MNHNY and CDR2 is SVGAGI in the germline V gene (reference sequence). V lost 2 bases and J lost 5; bases outside the gene matches: 12. The CDR3 covers 16 residues. CDR3 sequence: CASSYRGAAGLHEQYF. The CDR3 DNA sequence: TGTGCCAGCAGTTACCGCGGGGCAGCGGGGTTGCACGAGCAGTACTTC.

This clone turned up a few times. V usage is TRBV28 and J usage is TRBJ1-2, with a weak D call TRBD1 (5 bases). Germline CDR1 is MDHEN and CDR2 is SYDVKM. Trimming stripped 7 bases from V and 4 bases from J, with 16 bases between. The CDR3 is made up of 14 amino acids. The DNA of the CDR3 is TGTGCCAGCATGGACTCGGACACCTTCTATGGCTACACCTTC. Amino acids: CASMDSDTFYGYTF.

The rearrangement links TRBV18 to TRBJ2-6, with TRBD1 matching 7 bases. Per germline, CDR1 KGHSH and CDR2 LQKENI. The CDR3 is made up of 17 amino acids. J lost 0 bases, V lost 6 bases, and 8 bases had no gene match. CDR3 amino acids: CASSPGTVASGANVLTF. The CDR3 bases are TGTGCCAGCTCGCCCGGGACAGTTGCCTCTGGGGCCAACGTCCTGACTTTC.

This clone has only a few counts. The rearrangement joins TRBV30 to TRBJ2-7; 7 positions agree with TRBD2. J gave up 2 bases and V 0 bases, and 4 bases lay outside the gene matches. The CDR3 totals 14 residues. Germline-derived CDR1 and CDR2 are GTSNPN and SVGIG (reference sequence). The CDR3 sequence is CAWSVGGFTYEQYF. The CDR3 coding sequence is TGTGCCTGGAGTGTCGGGGGGTTTACCTACGAGCAGTACTTC.

In DNA form, the CDR3 reads TGTGCCAGCAGTGAAGCGGGGGCTGGAAACACCATATATTTT. Protein: CASSEAGAGNTIYF. The chain employs TRBV25-1 and TRBJ1-3; tentative D call: TRBD1 (5 bases). Germline loops: CDR1 MGHDK, CDR2 SYGVNS. The CDR3 has 14 residues. V dropped 2 bases and J dropped 2 bases, with 7 bases sitting between them.